This is a list of T cell receptor beta chains from one sample in a study of technical replicates of blood from a few donors. Sequencing was performed with immunoSEQ multiplex PCR; in TCRdb, only in-frame clones are kept and a portion is missing. The data show approximately 99,000 clones, with 96% seen just once and about 0.36% held by the top ten. The sequenced sample was T cells isolated from PBMCs. The receptors here all came from a human donor in good health. Both conserved end residues are part of each CDR3. D genes are given only for firm matches. Clone size appears in some rows only: once, few, many, or a class for an expanded clone.

d_call: NA
j_call: TRBJ2-1
v_call: TRBV4-2
clone_size: NA
cdr3_length: 16
cdr3_nt: TGTGCCAGCAGCCAAGCATACTTGCAAATTATCAATGAGCAGTTCTTC
cdr3_aa: CASSQAYLQIINEQFF

d_call: TRBD1
j_call: TRBJ2-7
v_call: TRBV5-4
clone_size: NA
cdr3_length: 14
cdr3_nt: TGTGCCAGCAGCCGGCAGACAGGGCTCGACGAGCAGTACTTC
cdr3_aa: CASSRQTGLDEQYF

d_call: NA
j_call: TRBJ2-2
v_call: TRBV10-3
clone_size: NA
cdr3_length: 14
cdr3_nt: TGTGCCATCACATACAGCTACAATACCGGGGAGCTGTTTTTT
cdr3_aa: CAITYSYNTGELFF

d_call: NA
j_call: TRBJ2-4
v_call: TRBV9
clone_size: NA
cdr3_length: 22
cdr3_nt: TGTGCCAGCAGCTCCCGCGCTCGGCCCGGAGGACCGGGCTTAATAACCAAAAACATTCAGTACTTC
cdr3_aa: CASSSRARPGGPGLITKNIQYF

d_call: NA
j_call: TRBJ1-1
v_call: TRBV5-4
clone_size: NA
cdr3_length: 15
cdr3_nt: TGTGCCAGCAGCTTGTATGCGATCATGAACACTGAAGCTTTCTTT
cdr3_aa: CASSLYAIMNTEAFF

d_call: NA
j_call: TRBJ2-3
v_call: TRBV4-2
clone_size: NA
cdr3_length: 16
cdr3_nt: TGTGCCAGCAGCCAACACGGGAGTGGCAGCACAGATACGCAGTATTTT
cdr3_aa: CASSQHGSGSTDTQYF

d_call: NA
j_call: TRBJ2-7
v_call: TRBV29-1
clone_size: NA
cdr3_length: 13
cdr3_nt: TGCAGCGTTGTGGGTGGGGGGTCCTACGAGCAGTACTTC
cdr3_aa: CSVVGGGSYEQYF

d_call: TRBD1
j_call: TRBJ2-1
v_call: TRBV29-1
clone_size: NA
cdr3_length: 13
cdr3_nt: TGCAGCGTGGAGACAGGGGCCTACAATGAGCAGTTCTTC
cdr3_aa: CSVETGAYNEQFF

d_call: TRBD1
j_call: TRBJ1-1
v_call: TRBV29-1
clone_size: NA
cdr3_length: 13
cdr3_nt: TGCAGCGTTCACACGACAGGGGCGACTGAAGCTTTCTTT
cdr3_aa: CSVHTTGATEAFF

d_call: NA
j_call: TRBJ2-1
v_call: TRBV19
clone_size: NA
cdr3_length: 15
cdr3_nt: TGTGCCAGTAGTATCTCGAGCGGGCTTTACAATGAGCAGTTCTTC
cdr3_aa: CASSISSGLYNEQFF

d_call: TRBD1
j_call: TRBJ1-2
v_call: TRBV6-5
clone_size: NA
cdr3_length: 11
cdr3_nt: TGTGCCACCCAGGGGGCCCGGGGCTACACCTTC
cdr3_aa: CATQGARGYTF

d_call: TRBD2
j_call: TRBJ2-7
v_call: TRBV7-2
clone_size: NA
cdr3_length: 15
cdr3_nt: TGTGCCAGCAGCGTAGGACTAGCGGGAGGATACGAGCAGTACTTC
cdr3_aa: CASSVGLAGGYEQYF

d_call: TRBD2
j_call: TRBJ2-7
v_call: TRBV6-5
clone_size: NA
cdr3_length: 16
cdr3_nt: TGTGCCAGCAGTTACTCTAGCGGGAGGGTCTCTTACGAGCAGTACTTC
cdr3_aa: CASSYSSGRVSYEQYF

d_call: NA
j_call: TRBJ2-1
v_call: TRBV6-1
clone_size: NA
cdr3_length: 13
cdr3_nt: TGTGCCAGCAGGGCAGGTCCTTACAATGAGCAGTTCTTC
cdr3_aa: CASRAGPYNEQFF

d_call: NA
j_call: TRBJ2-7
v_call: TRBV27
clone_size: NA
cdr3_length: 15
cdr3_nt: TGTGCCAGCTCTTTAAACGGACAGTTAATTTACGAGCAGTACTTC
cdr3_aa: CASSLNGQLIYEQYF

d_call: TRBD1
j_call: TRBJ2-1
v_call: TRBV6-5
clone_size: NA
cdr3_length: 15
cdr3_nt: TGTGCCAGCAGTTACTCTGACAGGGGGCGTGGTGAGCAGTTCTTC
cdr3_aa: CASSYSDRGRGEQFF

d_call: TRBD2
j_call: TRBJ2-7
v_call: TRBV2
clone_size: NA
cdr3_length: 17
cdr3_nt: TGTGCCAGCAGAACTAGGGGACTAGCGGGGAAAACCTACGAGCAGTACTTC
cdr3_aa: CASRTRGLAGKTYEQYF

d_call: TRBD2
j_call: TRBJ2-1
v_call: TRBV7-7
clone_size: NA
cdr3_length: 18
cdr3_nt: TGTGCTAGCAGCCCCGTAATAGGACTAGCGGGAGTCGAGGATGAGCAGTTCTTC
cdr3_aa: CASSPVIGLAGVEDEQFF

d_call: NA
j_call: TRBJ1-4
v_call: TRBV7-2
clone_size: NA
cdr3_length: 12
cdr3_nt: TGTGCCAGCAGCTTAATCCAGGGCCGACTGTTTTTT
cdr3_aa: CASSLIQGRLFF

d_call: NA
j_call: TRBJ2-7
v_call: TRBV19
clone_size: NA
cdr3_length: 13
cdr3_nt: TGTGCCAGTAGTATGGGGCGCTCCTACGAGCAGTACTTC
cdr3_aa: CASSMGRSYEQYF

d_call: TRBD2
j_call: TRBJ2-1
v_call: TRBV5-1
clone_size: NA
cdr3_length: 14
cdr3_nt: TGCGCCAGCAGGTTAGCGGGAGCCTCGAATGAGCAGTTCTTC
cdr3_aa: CASRLAGASNEQFF

d_call: NA
j_call: TRBJ2-5
v_call: TRBV10-3
clone_size: NA
cdr3_length: 15
cdr3_nt: TGTGCCATCAGTGAGTCGATCAGGGGTAAAGAGACCCAGTACTTC
cdr3_aa: CAISESIRGKETQYF

d_call: TRBD1
j_call: TRBJ1-1
v_call: TRBV6-5
clone_size: once
cdr3_length: 15
cdr3_nt: TGTGCCAGCAGTTACTCCTTTACAGGGGGCACTGAAGCTTTCTTT
cdr3_aa: CASSYSFTGGTEAFF

d_call: NA
j_call: TRBJ1-2
v_call: TRBV27
clone_size: NA
cdr3_length: 18
cdr3_nt: TGTGCCAGCAGTTTCACCCAGACAGGTGCCGGTGCGAACTATGGCTACACCTTC
cdr3_aa: CASSFTQTGAGANYGYTF

d_call: NA
j_call: TRBJ2-7
v_call: TRBV20-1
clone_size: NA
cdr3_length: 11
cdr3_nt: TGCAGTGCTAGGGACAGCTACGAGCAGTACTTC
cdr3_aa: CSARDSYEQYF